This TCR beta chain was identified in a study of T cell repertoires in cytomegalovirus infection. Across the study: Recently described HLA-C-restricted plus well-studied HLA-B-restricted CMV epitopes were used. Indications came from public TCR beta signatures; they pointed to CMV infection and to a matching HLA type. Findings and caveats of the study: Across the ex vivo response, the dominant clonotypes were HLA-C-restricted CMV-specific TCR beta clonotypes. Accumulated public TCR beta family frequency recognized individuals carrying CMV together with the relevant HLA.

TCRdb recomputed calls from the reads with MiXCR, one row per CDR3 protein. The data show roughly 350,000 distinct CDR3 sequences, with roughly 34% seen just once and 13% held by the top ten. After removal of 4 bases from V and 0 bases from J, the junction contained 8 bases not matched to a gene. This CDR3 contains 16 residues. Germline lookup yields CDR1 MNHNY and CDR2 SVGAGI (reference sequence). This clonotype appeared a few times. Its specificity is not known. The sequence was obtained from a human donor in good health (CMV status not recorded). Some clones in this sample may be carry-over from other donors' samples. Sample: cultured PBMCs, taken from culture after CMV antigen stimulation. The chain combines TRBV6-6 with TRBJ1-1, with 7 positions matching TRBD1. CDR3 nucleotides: TGTGCCAGCAGTTGGGAGGGGGCGCGGTTGAACACTGAAGCTTTCTTT. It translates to CASSWEGARLNTEAFF.